This T cell receptor (beta chain) was retrieved from a study of cytomegalovirus exposure and HLA in healthy donors. 13 Jbeta primers and 60 Vbeta primers were used for the PCR. Sequencing was performed with immunoSEQ multiplex PCR; in TCRdb, only in-frame clones are kept and a portion is missing. The sample consists of roughly 120,000 clones, about two thirds of them appearing once. Germline V gives CDR1 SNHLY, CDR2 FYNNEI. J gave up 6 bases and V 7 bases, and 7 bases lay outside the gene matches. This CDR3 spans 13 amino acids. The clonotype originates from a woman aged 40 to 49 in good health and CMV-seropositive. The specimen was PBMCs. The J gene is TRBJ2-7, the V gene TRBV2, with TRBD1 matching 9 bases. CDR3 in amino acids: CASKDRGQGEQYF. The DNA for the CDR3 is TGTGCCAGCAAAGACAGGGGACAGGGCGAGCAGTACTTC.